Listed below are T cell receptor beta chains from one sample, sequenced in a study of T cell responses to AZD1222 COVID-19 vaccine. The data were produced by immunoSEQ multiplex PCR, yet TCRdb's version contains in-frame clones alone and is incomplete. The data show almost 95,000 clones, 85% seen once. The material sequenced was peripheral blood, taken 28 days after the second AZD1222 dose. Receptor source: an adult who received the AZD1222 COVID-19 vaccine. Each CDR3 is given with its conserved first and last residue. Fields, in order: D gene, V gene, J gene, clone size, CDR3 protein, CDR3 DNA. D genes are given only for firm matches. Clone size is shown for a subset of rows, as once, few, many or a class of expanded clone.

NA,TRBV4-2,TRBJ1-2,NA,CASSQGGAQGFYGYTF,TGTGCCAGCAGCCAAGGAGGTGCACAGGGATTCTATGGCTACACCTTC
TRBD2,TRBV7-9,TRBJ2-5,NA,CASSRTRTSGGAQETQYF,TGTGCCAGCAGCCGAACTAGGACTAGCGGGGGGGCACAAGAGACCCAGTACTTC
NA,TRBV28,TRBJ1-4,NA,CASRDDGTEYEKLFF,TGTGCCAGCAGGGACGACGGGACGGAGTATGAAAAACTGTTTTTT
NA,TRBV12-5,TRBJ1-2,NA,CASGLLGLRDIKNPLYGYTF,TGTGCTAGTGGTTTGCTGGGTCTCCGGGACATCAAAAACCCCCTCTATGGCTACACCTTC
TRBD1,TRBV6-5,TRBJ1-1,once,CASSSQGMNTEAFF,TGTGCCAGCAGTTCACAGGGGATGAACACTGAAGCTTTCTTT
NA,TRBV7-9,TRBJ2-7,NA,CASSLTYEQYF,TGTGCCAGCAGCTTGACCTACGAGCAGTACTTC
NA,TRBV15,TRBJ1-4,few,CATSRDQQGYEKLFF,TGTGCCACCAGCAGAGATCAACAGGGTTATGAAAAACTGTTTTTT
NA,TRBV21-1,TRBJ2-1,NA,CASSKEVVGQFF,TGTGCCAGCAGCAAAGAGGTCGTCGGGCAGTTCTTC
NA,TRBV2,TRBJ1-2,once,CASSEERDYGYTF,TGTGCCAGCAGTGAAGAACGTGACTATGGCTACACCTTC
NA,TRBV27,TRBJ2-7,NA,CASSLSRSYEQYF,TGTGCCAGCAGTTTGTCAAGGAGCTACGAGCAGTACTTC
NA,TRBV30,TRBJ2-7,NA,CAWSPQVGEQYF,TGTGCCTGGAGCCCGCAGGTCGGCGAGCAGTACTTC
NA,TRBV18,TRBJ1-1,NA,CASSPWKGSTEAFF,TGTGCCAGCTCACCATGGAAGGGGAGCACTGAAGCTTTCTTT
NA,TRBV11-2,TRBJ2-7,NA,CASSFNFEGEQYF,TGTGCCAGCAGCTTTAATTTTGAGGGGGAGCAGTACTTC
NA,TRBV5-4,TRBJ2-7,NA,CASSLSRGGVGEQYF,TGTGCCAGCAGCCTCTCGAGGGGGGGAGTAGGGGAGCAGTACTTC
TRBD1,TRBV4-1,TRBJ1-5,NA,CASSQRGSGLQGNQPQHF,TGCGCCAGCAGCCAAAGGGGATCCGGCCTACAGGGGAATCAGCCCCAGCATTTT
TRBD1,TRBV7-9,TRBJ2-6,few,CASSLGQGILNVLTF,TGTGCCAGCAGCCTGGGACAGGGAATCCTCAACGTCCTGACTTTC
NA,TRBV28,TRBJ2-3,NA,CASSSQGSPSTDTQYF,TGTGCCAGCAGTTCCCAGGGTTCCCCTAGCACAGATACGCAGTATTTT
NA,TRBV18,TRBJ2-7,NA,CASSPLQGDEQYF,TGTGCCAGCTCACCACTACAGGGAGACGAGCAGTACTTC
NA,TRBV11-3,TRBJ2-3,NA,CASSSDPAADTQYF,TGTGCCAGCAGCTCGGACCCAGCGGCGGATACGCAGTATTTT
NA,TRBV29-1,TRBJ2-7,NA,CSVEYRDYEQYF,TGCAGCGTTGAATACAGAGACTACGAGCAGTACTTC
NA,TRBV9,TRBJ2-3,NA,CASSVGIKGPDTQYF,TGTGCCAGCAGCGTTGGGATCAAAGGACCAGATACGCAGTATTTT
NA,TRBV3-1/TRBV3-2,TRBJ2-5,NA,CASSQTFGKAPGLQETQYF,TGTGCCAGCAGCCAAACGTTTGGAAAAGCCCCAGGACTTCAAGAGACCCAGTACTTC
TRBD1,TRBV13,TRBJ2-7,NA,CASSSRTGAPYEQYF,TGTGCCAGCAGCTCCCGGACAGGGGCCCCCTACGAGCAGTACTTC
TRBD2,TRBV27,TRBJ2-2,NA,CASSLVGGGTGELFF,TGTGCCAGCAGTTTGGTGGGGGGGGGCACCGGGGAGCTGTTTTTT
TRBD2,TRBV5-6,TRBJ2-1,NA,CASSFRLAGGGNEQFF,TGTGCCAGCAGTTTTCGACTAGCGGGAGGGGGCAATGAGCAGTTCTTC
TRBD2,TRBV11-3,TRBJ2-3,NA,CASSLVLAGVPDTQYF,TGTGCCAGCAGCTTAGTCCTAGCGGGAGTCCCAGATACGCAGTATTTT
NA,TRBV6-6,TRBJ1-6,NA,CASSSPENSPLHF,TGTGCCAGCAGTTCCCCTGAGAATTCACCCCTCCACTTT
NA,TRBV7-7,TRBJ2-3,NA,CASSPGTGRSTDTQYF,TGTGCTAGCAGCCCCGGGACGGGGCGGAGTACAGATACGCAGTATTTT
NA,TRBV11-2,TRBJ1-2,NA,CASSSIRDRRRVNYGYTF,TGTGCCAGCAGCTCAATTCGAGACAGGCGACGGGTTAACTATGGCTACACCTTC
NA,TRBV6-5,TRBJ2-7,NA,CASSYGGTYEQYF,TGTGCCAGCAGTTACGGCGGAACCTACGAGCAGTACTTC
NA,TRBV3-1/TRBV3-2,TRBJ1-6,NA,CASSPGVYNSPLHF,TGTGCCAGCAGCCCGGGGGTTTATAATTCACCCCTCCACTTT
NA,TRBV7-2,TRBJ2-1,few,CASSFQANRRSYNEQFF,TGTGCCAGCAGCTTCCAGGCTAACCGCCGCTCCTACAATGAGCAGTTCTTC
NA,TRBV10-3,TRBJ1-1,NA,CAISGHNMNTEAFF,TGTGCCATCAGTGGACACAACATGAACACTGAAGCTTTCTTT
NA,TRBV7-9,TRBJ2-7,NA,CASSLPRDSYEQYF,TGTGCCAGCAGCTTACCCCGAGACAGCTACGAGCAGTACTTC
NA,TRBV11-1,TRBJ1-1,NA,CASSIELGTEAFF,TGTGCCAGCAGCATAGAGTTGGGCACTGAAGCTTTCTTT
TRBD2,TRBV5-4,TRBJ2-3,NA,CASSLSGGRTSTDTQYF,TGTGCCAGCAGCCTATCCGGCGGGAGAACGAGCACAGATACGCAGTATTTT
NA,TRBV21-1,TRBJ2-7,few,CASSIGRIYEQYF,TGTGCCAGCAGCATAGGACGGATTTACGAGCAGTACTTC
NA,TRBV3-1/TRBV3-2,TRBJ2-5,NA,CASSPPTRQTQYF,TGTGCCAGCAGCCCTCCAACAAGGCAGACCCAGTACTTC
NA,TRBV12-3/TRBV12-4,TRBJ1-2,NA,CASSVTLNYGYTF,TGTGCCAGCAGTGTGACCCTAAACTATGGCTACACCTTC
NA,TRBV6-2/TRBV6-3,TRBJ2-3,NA,CASSRRRVPTDTQYF,TGTGCCAGCAGCCGACGCCGGGTCCCCACAGATACGCAGTATTTT
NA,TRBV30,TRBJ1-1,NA,CAWSSGVLGTEAFF,TGTGCCTGGAGTTCGGGGGTATTGGGCACTGAAGCTTTCTTT
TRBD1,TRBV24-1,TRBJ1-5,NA,CATSDPSGGNNQPQHF,TGTGCCACCAGTGATCCCTCAGGGGGCAACAATCAGCCCCAGCATTTT
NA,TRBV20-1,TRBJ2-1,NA,CSASRGRGPGNEQFF,TGCAGTGCTAGTAGGGGTCGGGGCCCCGGGAATGAGCAGTTCTTC
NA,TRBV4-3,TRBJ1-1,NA,CASSQDSGQNTEAFF,TGCGCCAGCAGCCAAGATTCAGGGCAGAACACTGAAGCTTTCTTT
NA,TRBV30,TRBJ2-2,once,CAWSVRGSTGELFF,TGTGCCTGGAGTGTACGGGGGTCGACCGGGGAGCTGTTTTTT
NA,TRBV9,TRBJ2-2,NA,CASSGYSAGELFF,TGTGCCAGCAGCGGCTATAGCGCCGGGGAGCTGTTTTTT
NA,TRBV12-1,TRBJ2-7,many,CAPPCGSKVYEQYF,TGTGCCCCACCCTGCGGGTCAAAAGTCTACGAGCAGTACTTC
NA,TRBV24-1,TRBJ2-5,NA,CATSDLRETQYF,TGTGCCACCAGTGATTTGCGAGAGACCCAGTACTTC
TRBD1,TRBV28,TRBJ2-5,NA,CASSPPRQGETQYF,TGTGCCAGCAGTCCCCCCAGACAGGGAGAGACCCAGTACTTC
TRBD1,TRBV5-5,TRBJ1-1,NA,CASSVSRQGSDTEAFF,TGTGCCAGCAGCGTCAGCAGACAGGGCTCGGACACTGAAGCTTTCTTT
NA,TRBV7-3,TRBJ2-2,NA,CASSAGRPGGELFF,TGTGCCAGCAGCGCCGGCAGACCTGGCGGGGAGCTGTTTTTT
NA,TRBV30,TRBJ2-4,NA,CAWQGFKNIQYF,TGTGCCTGGCAGGGGTTCAAAAACATTCAGTACTTC
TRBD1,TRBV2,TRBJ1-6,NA,CASTRSGQGNSPLHF,TGTGCCAGCACTCGATCGGGACAGGGGAATTCACCCCTCCACTTT
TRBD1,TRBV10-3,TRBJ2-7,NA,CAISESGTGNVPYEQYF,TGTGCCATCAGTGAGTCCGGGACAGGGAATGTTCCCTACGAGCAGTACTTC
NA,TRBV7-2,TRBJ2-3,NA,CASSLVGTDTQYF,TGTGCCAGCAGCTTAGTGGGCACAGATACGCAGTATTTT
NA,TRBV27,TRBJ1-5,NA,CASRPLVGDQPQHF,TGTGCCAGCAGACCCTTGGTGGGTGATCAGCCCCAGCATTTT
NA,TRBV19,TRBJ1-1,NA,CASSISPTIGVLHNTEAFF,TGTGCCAGTAGTATATCCCCCACCATTGGCGTCCTTCACAACACTGAAGCTTTCTTT
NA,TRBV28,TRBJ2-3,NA,CASSPGSTDTQYF,TGTGCCAGCAGCCCAGGGAGCACAGATACGCAGTATTTT
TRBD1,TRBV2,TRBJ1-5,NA,CASSEQTGNQPQHF,TGTGCCAGCAGTGAGCAGACAGGGAACCAGCCCCAGCATTTT
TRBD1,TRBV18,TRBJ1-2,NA,CASSLGQGDNYGYTF,TGTGCCAGCTCACTCGGACAGGGAGATAACTATGGCTACACCTTC